This T cell receptor (beta chain) was found in a study of a mutant IDH1 vaccine in newly diagnosed glioma. Study information: In weeks 1, 3, 5, 7, 11, 15, 19 and 23, patients were vaccinated. Patients began vaccination 4-6 weeks after radiotherapy alone, or with temozolomide cycles. Earlier therapy was either radiotherapy, temozolomide, or both, and most got both. Treated patients, about 60% male and around 40% female, averaged about 42 years of age.

Profiling relied on immunoSEQ multiplex PCR, and the TCRdb table lists in-frame clones only, not all of them. The table records some 80,000 clones, more than 80% of them present only once. Germline lookup yields CDR1 SGHTA and CDR2 FQGTGA. The CDR3 totals 20 residues. The ends lost 5 bases at V and 0 bases at J; junction bases unmatched: 11. The time point denotes: week 23, last vaccination. Mutant IDH1 20-mer peptide, at 300 ug, made up each vaccine dose, with topical imiquimod. Concerning this clone itself: The target antigen is unknown.

The rearrangement links TRBV7-3 to TRBJ2-1, with 15 nucleotides matching TRBD2. The sequence was collected from a woman aged 45-65 years with glioma. This specimen consisted of PBMCs, obtained from a glioma patient whose treatment included an IDH1 peptide vaccine. The DNA of the CDR3 is TGTGCCAGCAGCCCAGCCTTGGGGACTAGCGGGAGGCCCTCCTACAATGAGCAGTTCTTC. This encodes CASSPALGTSGRPSYNEQFF.